Described below is a single T cell receptor beta chain sequence and its context. Clones were sequenced by immunoSEQ multiplex PCR, and TCRdb holds only the in-frame ones, with some missing. The sample contains fewer than 35,000 clones, about nine tenths of which appear only once. The sample is drawn from a study of T cell changes during pregnancy in multiple sclerosis. The germline V gene has CDR1 MNHEY and CDR2 SMNVEV (reference sequence). The CDR3 totals 14 residues. Losses at the gene ends were 5 bases for V and 4 bases for J; bases not matched to a gene: 8. This receptor was identified in a female donor with multiple sclerosis, enrolled in a pregnancy study. Here the sequenced sample was CD8+ T cells from peripheral blood mononuclear cells, taken in the second trimester of pregnancy. This chain connects TRBV27 to TRBJ2-7; 7 bases are a match to TRBD1. The CDR3 region is CASSPQGTEYEQYF. The CDR3 DNA sequence: TGTGCCAGCAGTCCCCAGGGGACAGAATACGAGCAGTACTTC.